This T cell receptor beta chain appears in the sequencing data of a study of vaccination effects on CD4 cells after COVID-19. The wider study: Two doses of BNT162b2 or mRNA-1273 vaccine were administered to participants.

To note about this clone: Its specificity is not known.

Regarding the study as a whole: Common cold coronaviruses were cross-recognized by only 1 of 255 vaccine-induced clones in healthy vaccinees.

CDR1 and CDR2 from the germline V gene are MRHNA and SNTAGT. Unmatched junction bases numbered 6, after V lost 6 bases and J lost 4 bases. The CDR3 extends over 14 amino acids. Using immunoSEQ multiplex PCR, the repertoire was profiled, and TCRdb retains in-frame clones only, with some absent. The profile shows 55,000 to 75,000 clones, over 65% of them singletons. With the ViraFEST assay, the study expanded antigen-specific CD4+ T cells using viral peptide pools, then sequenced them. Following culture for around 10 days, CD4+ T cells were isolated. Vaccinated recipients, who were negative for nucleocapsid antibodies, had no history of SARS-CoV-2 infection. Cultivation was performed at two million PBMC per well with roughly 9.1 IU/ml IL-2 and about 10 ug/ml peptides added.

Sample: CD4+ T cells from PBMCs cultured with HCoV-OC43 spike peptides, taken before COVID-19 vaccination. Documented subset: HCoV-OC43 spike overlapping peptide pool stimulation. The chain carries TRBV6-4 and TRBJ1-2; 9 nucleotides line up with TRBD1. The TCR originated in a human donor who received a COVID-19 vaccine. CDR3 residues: CASSKDRGLYGYTF. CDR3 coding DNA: TGTGCCAGCAGCAAGGACAGGGGCCTCTATGGCTACACCTTC.